The 10 T cell receptor beta chains in this list originate from one sample, sequenced in a study of blood T cell repertoires in COVID-19. Produced via immunoSEQ multiplex PCR; TCRdb's table is partial and in-frame only. The sample records under 300,000 clones, 85% to 90% being singletons. Sequenced: PBMCs or T cells enriched from blood (not recorded which). The receptors were gathered from a man aged 18 to 35 who had recovered from COVID-19.

The J gene is TRBJ2-7, the V gene TRBV18, with D tentatively TRBD2 (6 bases). Trimming left V 5 bases short and J 3 bases short, with 14 bases between. CDR1 KGHSH and CDR2 LQKENI come from the germline V gene. The CDR3 extends over 14 amino acids. This CDR3 reads CASSTGSQDYEQYF. The CDR3 nucleotides read TGTGCCAGCTCAACCGGGAGCCAAGACTACGAGCAGTACTTC.

J is TRBJ1-4 and V is TRBV27, with TRBD1 matching 8 bases. CDR1 and CDR2 from the germline V gene are MNHEY and SMNVEV (reference sequence). CDR3 length: 14 amino acids. After removal of 5 bases from V and 8 bases from J, the junction contained 7 bases not matched to a gene. CDR3: CASSEATGVEKLFF. The CDR3 nucleotides are TGTGCCAGCAGTGAGGCGACAGGGGTCGAAAAACTGTTTTTT.

The rearrangement uses TRBV19 and TRBJ2-5; 9 bases agree with TRBD1. This CDR3 has 13 residues. With 6 bases clipped from V and 2 bases from J, the junction kept 1 base outside the gene matches. In germline, CDR1 is LNHDA, CDR2 SQIVND (reference sequence). For the CDR3, the DNA is TGTGCCAGTAGGGGGACAGGGCAAGAGACCCAGTACTTC. Amino acids: CASRGTGQETQYF. The full variable domain, completed using reference TRBV19 and TRBJ2-5, is DGGITQSPKYLFRKEGQNVTLSCEQNLNHDAMYWYRQDPGQGLRLIYYSQIVNDFQKGDIAEGYSVSREKKESFPLTVTSAQKNPTAFYLCASRGTGQETQYFGPGTRLLVL.

This sequence joins TRBV2 and TRBJ1-4, with D uncertain. This CDR3 comprises 15 residues. V gave up 4 bases and J gave up 3 bases, with 12 bases separating them. The germline gives CDR1 SNHLY, CDR2 FYNNEI. For the CDR3, the DNA is TGTGCCAGCAGTGTTTTTTCAGGATCTAATGAAAAACTGTTTTTT. Encoded protein: CASSVFSGSNEKLFF.

The chain recombines TRBV3-1 (or the pseudogene TRBV3-2) with TRBJ2-3, with 8 bases fitting TRBD1. Germline V lookup: CDR1 LGHDT, CDR2 YNNKEL (reference sequence). The CDR3 has 16 amino acids. V gave up 3 bases and J gave up 5 bases; unmatched junction bases: 10. Here the CDR3 DNA reads TGTGCCAGCAGCCAGGCCTCCAGGGGGCGGGGAGATACGCAGTATTTT. It encodes CASSQASRGRGDTQYF.

The chain combines TRBV11-2 with TRBJ2-5, with a possible D match to TRBD2 (6 bases). With 0 bases removed from V and 1 base from J, the gap between germline ends came to 15 bases. Looked up from germline, CDR1 is SGHAT and CDR2 is FQNNGV. This CDR3 contains 17 residues. In DNA, the CDR3 is TGTGCCAGCAGCTTAGAACCCTGGGGGGACCTCCAAGAGACCCAGTACTTC. As protein: CASSLEPWGDLQETQYF. The whole variable domain, filled in from reference TRBV11-2 and TRBJ2-5, reads EAGVAQSPRYKIIEKRQSVAFWCNPISGHATLYWYQQILGQGPKLLIQFQNNGVVDDSQLPKDRFSAERLKGVDSTLKIQPAKLEDSAVYLCASSLEPWGDLQETQYFGPGTRLLVL.

The J gene is TRBJ2-7, the V gene TRBV12-3 or TRBV12-4; D is possibly TRBD1 (7 bases). V was trimmed by 3 bases and J by 2 bases, leaving 8 bases between them. The CDR3 runs to 13 residues. The CDR3 spells CASSFRGAYEQYF. The CDR3 DNA reads as TGTGCCAGCAGTTTCAGGGGGGCCTACGAGCAGTACTTC.

This clone was recorded at least ten times. V is TRBV7-6 and J is TRBJ1-2, with TRBD1 identical over 7 bases. The CDR3 is 14 amino acids. The germline V gene encodes CDR1 SGHVS and CDR2 FNYEAQ. V was clipped by 3 bases and J by 11 bases; unmatched bases: 12. The CDR3 region is CASSFLATGTAYTF. DNA for the CDR3: TGTGCCAGCAGCTTCCTAGCTACCGGGACAGCGTACACCTTC.

The chain joins TRBV7-6 to TRBJ1-6; TRBD1 matches 8 bases. Losses at the gene ends were 5 bases for V and 7 bases for J; bases not matched to a gene: 7. Germline CDR1 SGHVS, CDR2 FNYEAQ. The length of the CDR3 is 15 residues. Here the CDR3 reads CASSLGQGRNSPLHF. The CDR3 nucleotides read TGTGCCAGCAGCCTCGGACAGGGAAGGAATTCACCCCTCCACTTT.

V gene TRBV7-6 combines with J gene TRBJ2-1; a weak D match, TRBD2 (6 bases). CDR3 size: 14 residues. Trimming left V 5 bases short and J 4 bases short, with 12 bases between. Per germline, CDR1 SGHVS and CDR2 FNYEAQ. Written as DNA, the CDR3 is TGTGCCAGCAGCGAGTCTAGCGCATACAATGAGCAGTTCTTC. This sequence encodes CASSESSAYNEQFF.